Following are 14 T cell receptor beta chains from one sample sequenced in a study of CD8+ T cells in alopecia areata. Treatment meaning: oral pan-JAK inhibitor, 5-10 mg twice daily. Reverse transcription of extracted RNA yielded cDNA, which provided the sequencing template. Clones were read by immunoSEQ multiplex PCR, and TCRdb kept only the in-frame ones, dropping some. This table holds approximately 210,000 clones, roughly 70% found once. The sample consisted of CD4+ T cells sorted from blood, taken around week 50, from a patient treated with tofacitinib. The origin of the receptors is a human donor with alopecia areata.

V usage is TRBV5-1 and J usage is TRBJ2-1, with 7 bases matching TRBD2. Germline-derived CDR1 and CDR2 are SGHRS and YFSETQ. Trimming took 4 bases from V and 10 from J; bases not matched to a gene: 5. The CDR3 has 12 residues. The chain's CDR3 is CASSPGLNEQFF. The DNA for the CDR3 is TGCGCCAGCAGCCCGGGACTAAACGAGCAGTTCTTC.

This clone showed up just a few times. V usage is TRBV5-1 and J usage is TRBJ2-1; TRBD1 matches at 10 bases. Germline CDR1 SGHRS, CDR2 YFSETQ. V dropped 3 bases and J dropped 5; count of bases not matched to a gene: 2. CDR3 length: 14 residues. The CDR3 loop is CASSWDRGNNEQFF. In nucleotides, the CDR3 is TGCGCCAGCAGCTGGGACAGGGGAAACAATGAGCAGTTCTTC. Filled out from reference TRBV5-1 and TRBJ2-1, the complete variable domain reads KAGVTQTPRYLIKTRGQQVTLSCSPISGHRSVSWYQQTPGQGLQFLFEYFSETQRNKGNFPGRFSGRQFSNSRSEMNVSTLELGDSALYLCASSWDRGNNEQFFGPGTRLTVL.

Only a few counts were recorded for this clone. This sequence joins TRBV7-2 and TRBJ2-6, with D possibly TRBD2 on 5 matching bases. Germline CDR1 is SGHTA and CDR2 is FQGNSA. The CDR3 has 17 amino acids. Trimming removed 5 bases from V and 0 bases from J, with 14 bases in between. The CDR3 here is CASSPGFTYSGANVLTF. Here the CDR3 DNA reads TGTGCCAGCAGCCCGGGATTTACCTACTCTGGGGCCAACGTCCTGACTTTC.

Only a few counts were recorded for this clone. This chain links TRBV7-9 with TRBJ2-7, with 7 bases that match TRBD1. The germline V gene has CDR1 SEHNR and CDR2 FQNEAQ (reference sequence). The CDR3 length is 19 residues. After removal of 1 base from V and 0 bases from J, the junction contained 15 bases not matched to a gene. CDR3 amino acids: CASSLGQGHKIRLSYEQYF. As DNA, the CDR3 is TGTGCCAGCAGCTTAGGACAGGGCCACAAAATCCGTCTCTCCTACGAGCAGTACTTC.

This chain connects TRBV30 to TRBJ1-6, with 9 bases aligning to TRBD1. Trimming removed 3 bases from V and 10 bases from J; junction bases left unmatched: 10. CDR3 length: 15 residues. Germline V gives CDR1 GTSNPN, CDR2 SVGIG (reference sequence). The CDR3 DNA is TGTGCCTGGAGCCCCTCACAGGGGGCACGGTCACCCCTCCACTTT. Protein sequence: CAWSPSQGARSPLHF.

Comment on this clone: Other DNA sequences within the sample encode an identical CDR3. V is TRBV7-2 and J is TRBJ2-2; the D is unclear. The V gene lost 2 bases and the J gene lost 4 bases, with 5 bases spanning the gap. Germline CDR1 is SGHTA and CDR2 is FQGNSA. The CDR3 contains 13 residues. CDR3 bases: TGTGCCAGCAGCTTACGCGGCACCGGGGAGCTGTTTTTT. Translation: CASSLRGTGELFF.

This clone was counted a single time. The V gene is TRBV30, the J gene TRBJ1-6; no clear D. CDR3 length equals 14 residues. V lost 4 bases and J 6 bases, leaving 13 bases between the germline ends. Germline values: CDR1 GTSNPN, CDR2 SVGIG (reference sequence). The CDR3 nucleotides are TGTGCCTGGAATGGGCAGACCACTAATTCACCCCTCCACTTT. This encodes CAWNGQTTNSPLHF.

The chain carries TRBV5-6 and TRBJ1-2, with D unclear. V was shortened by 0 bases and J by 7 bases, with 1 base between the two germline ends. Germline V CDR1 and CDR2: SGHDT, YYEEEE. The CDR3 has 10 residues. This CDR3 is CASSLVGYTF. The CDR3 region has the DNA TGTGCCAGCAGCTTGGTTGGCTACACCTTC.

The J gene is TRBJ1-1, the V gene TRBV4-2, with D possibly TRBD1 on 5 matching bases. In germline, CDR1 is LGHNA, CDR2 YNFKEQ. Trimming stripped 0 bases from V and 4 bases from J, with 6 bases between. The CDR3 runs 13 residues. CDR3 sequence (DNA): TGTGCCAGCAGCCAAGAGGGGGGCACTGAAGCTTTCTTT. This sequence encodes CASSQEGGTEAFF.

This chain joins TRBV5-1 and TRBJ2-4; D ambiguous. Germline V lookup: CDR1 SGHRS, CDR2 YFSETQ. This CDR3 has 16 amino acids. V lost 0 bases, J lost 5 bases, and 15 bases lay in between. CDR3 DNA: TGCGCCAGCAGCTTGGGAGGCGACATTGGTCAAAACATTCAGTACTTC. Translation gives CASSLGGDIGQNIQYF.

The chain joins TRBV5-6 to TRBJ1-2; D not certain. The CDR3 has 12 amino acids. The V end was cut by 4 bases, the J end by 7 bases, with 11 bases between. Germline V gives CDR1 SGHDT, CDR2 YYEEEE. The CDR3 loop reads CASSRVGSGYTF. In nucleotides, the CDR3 is TGTGCCAGCAGCCGTGTGGGGAGTGGCTACACCTTC.

V usage is TRBV12-5 and J usage is TRBJ2-1, with D hard to call. V lost 0 bases, J lost 2 bases, and 5 bases lay in between. CDR1 is LGHNT and CDR2 is FRNRAP in the germline V gene. This CDR3 region has 14 residues. CDR3 nucleotide sequence: TGTGCTAGTGGTTTGGTAATCCCCTACAATGAGCAGTTCTTC. It specifies CASGLVIPYNEQFF.

The chain carries TRBV6-6 and TRBJ1-6; D remains unclear. The CDR3 covers 13 residues. Trimming removed 8 bases from V and 5 bases from J, with 10 bases in between. Germline CDR1 reads MNHNY; CDR2 reads SVGAGI (reference sequence). The CDR3: CASGWQDNSPLHF. In DNA, the CDR3 is TGTGCCAGCGGGTGGCAGGATAATTCACCCCTCCACTTT.

This chain links TRBV7-2 with TRBJ1-1; 7 nucleotides line up with TRBD1. The CDR3 loop spans 14 amino acids. Germline V gene data show CDR1 as SGHTA and CDR2 as FQGNSA. Trimming removed 5 bases from V and 9 bases from J; junction bases left unmatched: 12. CDR3 sequence (DNA): TGTGCCAGCAGCACCACGGACAGGAAAGGGCAAGCTTTCTTT. The encoded protein is CASSTTDRKGQAFF.